Shown below are 13 T cell receptor beta chains from a single sample sequenced in a study of blood T cell repertoires in COVID-19. The table came from immunoSEQ multiplex PCR; TCRdb's copy has only in-frame clones and leaves some out. This sample yields approximately 290,000 clones, of which about four fifths are seen a single time; 15% to 19% belongs to the top ten. Sequencing was done on a sample of peripheral blood. The origin of the receptors is a person between 65 and 79 years old with COVID-19, enrolled during active disease.

The chain joins TRBV7-3 to TRBJ2-7; TRBD2 matches at 7 bases. Germline CDR1 is SGHTA and CDR2 is FQGTGA. The CDR3 runs to 17 residues. The junction had 12 bases not matched to a gene; V was cut back by 0 bases and J by 4 bases. This CDR3 is CASSLTLEERDFYEQYF. The DNA for the CDR3 is TGTGCCAGCAGCTTAACGCTCGAGGAGCGGGACTTTTACGAGCAGTACTTC.

The chain recombines TRBV30 with TRBJ2-3, with a weak D call TRBD1 (6 bases). V lost 5 bases, J lost 0 bases, and 15 bases lay in between. The CDR3 has 15 amino acids. CDR1 GTSNPN and CDR2 SVGIG come from the germline V gene (reference sequence). CDR3 amino acids: CAWGLGDKSTDTQYF. Here the CDR3 DNA reads TGTGCCTGGGGGCTTGGGGACAAGAGCACAGATACGCAGTATTTT.

This rearrangement joins TRBV7-3 to TRBJ2-1; 8 bases are a match to TRBD1. The V and J ends lost 3 bases and 6 bases, in that order; junction bases with no gene match: 7. CDR1 is SGHTA and CDR2 is FQGTGA in the germline V gene. The CDR3 runs 15 residues. CDR3 loop: CASSFGQGFGNEQFF. CDR3 nucleotides: TGTGCCAGCAGCTTCGGACAGGGTTTCGGCAATGAGCAGTTCTTC.

This rearrangement joins TRBV5-5 to TRBJ2-2; 7 bases are shared with TRBD2. CDR1 and CDR2 from the germline V gene are SGHKS and YYEKEE (reference sequence). After removal of 0 bases from V and 4 bases from J, the junction contained 3 bases not matched to a gene. The CDR3 spans 15 residues. CDR3 bases: TGTGCCAGCAGCTTGGGCCTAGCGGTCACCGGGGAGCTGTTTTTT. Translating gives CASSLGLAVTGELFF.

The CDR3 DNA follows: TGTGCCAGCAGCTCAGGACAGGTCCAAGAGACCCAGTACTTC. It yields the protein CASSSGQVQETQYF. The chain employs TRBV5-4 and TRBJ2-5; 7 bases are shared with TRBD1. Trimming at V came to 3 bases and at J to 1 base, leaving 3 bases not matched to a gene. The CDR3 runs to 14 residues. Looked up from germline, CDR1 is SGHNT and CDR2 is YYREEE (reference sequence). Together with reference TRBV5-4 and TRBJ2-5, the CDR3 gives the full variable domain: ETGVTQSPTHLIKTRGQQVTLRCSSQSGHNTVSWYQQALGQGPQFIFQYYREEENGRGNFPPRFSGLQFPNYSSELNVNALELDDSALYLCASSSGQVQETQYFGPGTRLLVL.

The gene calls are TRBV5-1 and TRBJ1-3, with D unclear. V was pared by 0 bases and J by 0 bases, with 10 bases between. This CDR3 is 16 amino acids long. From germline, CDR1 is SGHRS and CDR2 YFSETQ. This CDR3 is CASSLVSDFSGNTIYF. In DNA, the CDR3 is TGCGCCAGCAGCTTGGTTAGCGATTTCTCTGGAAACACCATATATTTT.

This chain uses TRBV4-3 with TRBJ1-1; D unresolved. The V gene lost 4 bases and the J gene lost 1 base, with 7 bases spanning the gap. The length of the CDR3 is 13 residues. Germline values: CDR1 LGHNA, CDR2 YSLEER. CDR3 DNA: TGCGCCAGCAGCCGAGTACGGAACACTGAAGCTTTCTTT. It yields the protein CASSRVRNTEAFF.

In its sample, this clone was seen a few times. V is TRBV11-2 and J is TRBJ1-5, with a weak D call TRBD1 (5 bases). Deletions cut 4 bases from V and 5 bases from J, with 9 bases between. The CDR3 is 13 amino acids. CDR1 and CDR2 (germline): SGHAT, FQNNGV. The chain's CDR3 is CASSSDTYQPQHF. DNA for the CDR3: TGTGCCAGCAGCTCGGACACCTATCAGCCCCAGCATTTT.

CDR3 amino acids: CASSQGLAGVGETQYF. In nucleotides, the CDR3 is TGCGCCAGCAGCCAAGGACTAGCGGGAGTGGGTGAGACCCAGTACTTC. The chain employs TRBV4-1 and TRBJ2-5; TRBD2 agrees at 12 bases. Germline V lookup: CDR1 MGHRA, CDR2 YSYEKL. This CDR3 has 16 residues. V lost 1 base, J lost 5 bases, and 5 bases stayed unmatched.

The rearrangement links TRBV19 to TRBJ2-7; TRBD1 is a possible D gene (5 bases). Germline lookup yields CDR1 LNHDA and CDR2 SQIVND (reference sequence). The length of the CDR3 is 14 residues. Trimming shortened V by 7 bases and J by 5 bases, and 18 bases separated the two germline ends. This chain's CDR3 is CASKATGSAHEQYF. CDR3 DNA: TGTGCCAGTAAGGCCACAGGATCAGCCCACGAGCAGTACTTC.

This clone has at least ten counts. This chain uses TRBV15 with TRBJ1-5; TRBD1 matches 8 bases. Unmatched junction bases numbered 10, after V lost 2 bases and J lost 7 bases. This CDR3 contains 16 residues. Looked up from germline, CDR1 is LNHNV and CDR2 is YYDKDF (reference sequence). DNA for the CDR3: TGTGCCACCAGCAGAACTATTCAGGGGGCAGGCCAGCCCCAGCATTTT. Translation: CATSRTIQGAGQPQHF. Using reference TRBV15 and TRBJ1-5 for the parts outside the CDR3, the full variable domain is DAMVIQNPRYQVTQFGKPVTLSCSQTLNHNVMYWYQQKSSQAPKLLFHYYDKDFNNEADTPDNFQSRRPNTSFCFLDIRSPGLGDTAMYLCATSRTIQGAGQPQHFGDGTRLSIL.

This clone was seen a few times. The rearrangement joins TRBV6-1 to TRBJ1-6; 8 bases fit TRBD1. V was clipped by 0 bases and J by 11 bases; unmatched bases: 9. This CDR3 is 16 amino acids long. From germline, CDR1 is MNHNS and CDR2 SASEGT. The CDR3 DNA follows: TGTGCCAGCAGTGAAGCGGTTGGACAGGGCCTTGCACCCCTCCACTTT. This sequence encodes CASSEAVGQGLAPLHF.

This chain connects TRBV11-3 to TRBJ2-7, with a tentative D call TRBD1 (5 bases). The V end was cut by 1 base, the J end by 0 bases, with 7 bases between. The CDR3 spans 14 residues. Germline V gives CDR1 SGHNT, CDR2 YENEEA. The CDR3 spells CASSLAGISYEQYF. DNA for the CDR3: TGTGCCAGCAGCTTAGCAGGGATCTCCTACGAGCAGTACTTC.